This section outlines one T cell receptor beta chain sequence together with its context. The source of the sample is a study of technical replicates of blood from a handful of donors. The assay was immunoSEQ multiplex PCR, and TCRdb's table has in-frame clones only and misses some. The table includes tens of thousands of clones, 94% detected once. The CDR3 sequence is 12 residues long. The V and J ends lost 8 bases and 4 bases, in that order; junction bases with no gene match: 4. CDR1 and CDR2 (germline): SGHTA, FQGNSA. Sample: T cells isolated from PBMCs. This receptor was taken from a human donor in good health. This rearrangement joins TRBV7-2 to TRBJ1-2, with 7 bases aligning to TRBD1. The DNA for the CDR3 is TGTGCCAGCGGAGGACAGGCCTATGGCTACACCTTC. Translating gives CASGGQAYGYTF.